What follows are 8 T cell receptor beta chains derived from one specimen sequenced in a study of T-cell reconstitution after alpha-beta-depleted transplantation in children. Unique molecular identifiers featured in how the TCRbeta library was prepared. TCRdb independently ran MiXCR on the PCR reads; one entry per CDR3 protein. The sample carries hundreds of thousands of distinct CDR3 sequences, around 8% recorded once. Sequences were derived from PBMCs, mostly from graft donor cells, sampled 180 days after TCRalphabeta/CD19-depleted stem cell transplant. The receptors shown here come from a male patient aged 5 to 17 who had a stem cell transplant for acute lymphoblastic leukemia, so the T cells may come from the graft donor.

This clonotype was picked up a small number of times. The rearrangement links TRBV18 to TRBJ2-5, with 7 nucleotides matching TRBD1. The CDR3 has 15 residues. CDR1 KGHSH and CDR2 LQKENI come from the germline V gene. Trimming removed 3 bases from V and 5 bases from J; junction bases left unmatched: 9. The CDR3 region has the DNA TGTGCCAGCTCACCCCGGACAGGTGCTCAGGAGACCCAGTACTTC. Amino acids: CASSPRTGAQETQYF. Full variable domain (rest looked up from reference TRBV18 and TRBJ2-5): NAGVMQNPRHLVRRRGQEARLRCSPMKGHSHVYWYRQLPEEGLKFMVYLQKENIIDESGMPKERFSAEFPKEGPSILRIQQVVRGDSAAYFCASSPRTGAQETQYFGPGTRLLVL.

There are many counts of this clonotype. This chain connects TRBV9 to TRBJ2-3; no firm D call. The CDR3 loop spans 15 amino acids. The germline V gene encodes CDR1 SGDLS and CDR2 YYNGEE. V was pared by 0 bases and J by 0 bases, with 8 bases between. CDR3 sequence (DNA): TGTGCCAGCAGCGTAGCGACCCACAGCACAGATACGCAGTATTTT. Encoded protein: CASSVATHSTDTQYF.

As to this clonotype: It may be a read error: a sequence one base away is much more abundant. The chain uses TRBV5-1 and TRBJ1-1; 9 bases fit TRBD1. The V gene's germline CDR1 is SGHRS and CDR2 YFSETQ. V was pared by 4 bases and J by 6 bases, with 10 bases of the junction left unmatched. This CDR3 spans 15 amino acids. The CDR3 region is CASSDRDRVTSEAFF. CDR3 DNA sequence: TGCGCCAGCAGCGACCGGGACAGGGTTACCTCTGAAGCTTTCTTT.

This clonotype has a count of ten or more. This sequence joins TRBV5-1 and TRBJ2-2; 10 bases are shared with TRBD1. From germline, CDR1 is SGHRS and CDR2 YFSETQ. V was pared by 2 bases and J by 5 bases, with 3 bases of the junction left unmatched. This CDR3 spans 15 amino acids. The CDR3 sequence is CASSFWDRGTGELFF. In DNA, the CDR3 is TGCGCCAGCAGCTTTTGGGACAGGGGAACCGGGGAGCTGTTTTTT.

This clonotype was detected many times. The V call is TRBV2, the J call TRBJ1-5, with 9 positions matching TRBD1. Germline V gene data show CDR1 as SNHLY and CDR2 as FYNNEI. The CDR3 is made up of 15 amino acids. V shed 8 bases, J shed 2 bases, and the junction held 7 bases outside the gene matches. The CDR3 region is CASGGDRVGNQPQHF. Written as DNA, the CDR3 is TGTGCCAGCGGGGGGGACAGGGTTGGCAATCAGCCCCAGCATTTT. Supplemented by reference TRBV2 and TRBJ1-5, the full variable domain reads EPEVTQTPSHQVTQMGQEVILRCVPISNHLYFYWYRQILGQKVEFLVSFYNNEISEKSEIFDDQFSVERPDGSNFTLKIRSTKLEDSAMYFCASGGDRVGNQPQHFGDGTRLSIL.

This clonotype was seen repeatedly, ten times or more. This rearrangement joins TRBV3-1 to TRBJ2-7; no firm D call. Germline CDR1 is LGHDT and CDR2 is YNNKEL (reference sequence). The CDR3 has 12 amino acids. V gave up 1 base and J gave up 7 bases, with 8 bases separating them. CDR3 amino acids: CASSQGRREQYF. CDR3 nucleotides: TGTGCCAGCAGCCAAGGTCGTCGGGAGCAGTACTTC.

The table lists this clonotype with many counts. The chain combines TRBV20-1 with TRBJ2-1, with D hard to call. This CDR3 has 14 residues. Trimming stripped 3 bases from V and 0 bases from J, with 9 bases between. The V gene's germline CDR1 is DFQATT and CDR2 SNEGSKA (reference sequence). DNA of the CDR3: TGCAGTGCTAGGAGCGCTAGCTCCTACAATGAGCAGTTCTTC. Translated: CSARSASSYNEQFF.

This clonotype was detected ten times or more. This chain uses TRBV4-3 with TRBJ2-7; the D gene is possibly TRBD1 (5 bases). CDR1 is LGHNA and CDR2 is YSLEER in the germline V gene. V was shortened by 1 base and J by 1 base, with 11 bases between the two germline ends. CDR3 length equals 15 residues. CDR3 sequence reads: CASSQVPGLSYEQYF. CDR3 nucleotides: TGCGCCAGCAGCCAAGTCCCAGGGCTTTCCTACGAGCAGTACTTC.